This T cell receptor (beta chain) emerged from a study of cytomegalovirus exposure and HLA in healthy donors. For the study at large: It was reported in a later analysis that the 100 to 150 validation repertoires used the same platform as the 666 first-cohort repertoires.

As to this clone: The antigen remains undetermined.

Sequencing was performed with immunoSEQ multiplex PCR; in TCRdb, only in-frame clones are kept and a portion is missing. The repertoire consists of under 200,000 clones, with approximately 89% occurring once and the leading ten covering around 4.4%. Regarding the study as a whole: Researchers reported that three CMV-associated chains were confirmed in vitro as CMV antigen-specific.

From the roughly 120-subject validation cohort, which was separate from the approximately 720-subject first cohort, the donors were drawn. This CDR3 region has 16 residues. V lost 0 bases, J lost 5 bases, and 12 bases stayed unmatched. Germline CDR1 and CDR2: GTSNPN and SVGIG (reference sequence). This sequence was found in a man aged 18 to 29 in good health and CMV-seropositive. Sequences were obtained from PBMCs. This chain joins TRBV30 and TRBJ2-5; 7 positions agree with TRBD2. CDR3: CAWSVNSGGGRETQYF. In nucleotides, the CDR3 is TGTGCCTGGAGTGTAAATAGCGGCGGGGGTCGGGAGACCCAGTACTTC.